A single T cell receptor (beta chain) is shown here with its context. Its antigen is unknown. CDR1 is MNHEY and CDR2 is SVGEGT in the germline V gene. Losses at the gene ends were 6 bases for V and 8 bases for J; bases not matched to a gene: 9. CDR3 size: 13 residues. This specimen belongs to a study of blood T cells in healthy people across ages. For the second PCR, which ran for roughly 7 to 11 cycles, a sample-barcoded 5' primer and a J-beta primer mix were used. TCRdb re-analysed the 5' RACE reads in MiXCR, keeping a single row per CDR3 protein. Among about 720,000 distinct CDR3 sequences listed, around 25% were seen once. Study observations and caveats: The recorded TCR beta diversity per million T cells decreased in a roughly linear manner with age.

A further study also used this sample, focusing on T cells of mothers and their children.

The chain links TRBV6-2 or TRBV6-3 to TRBJ1-1; 7 nucleotides match TRBD1. This sequence originates from a boy aged 5-17 years in good health. Material: blood. The CDR3 DNA is TGTGCCAGCAGGCCCGCCTGGGACAGCGAAGCTTTCTTT. The encoded protein is CASRPAWDSEAFF.